The text below deals with one T cell receptor beta chain. This sample is part of a study of blood T cell repertoires in COVID-19. Germline V gene sequence: CDR1 LGHDT, CDR2 YNNKEL (reference sequence). The CDR3 runs to 15 residues. Trimming at V came to 1 base and at J to 7 bases, leaving 9 bases not matched to a gene. In the source study's methods: Estimates of nucleated cell counts were drawn from the amplification of reference gene primers. The method was immunoSEQ multiplex PCR; TCRdb's version includes in-frame clones alone and lacks a portion of them. The DNA was the basis for D and trimming; V, J and clone size are from that table. The data show roughly 340,000 clones, over 70% seen once.

The source material was peripheral blood. The J gene is TRBJ1-2, the V gene TRBV3-1 (or the pseudogene TRBV3-2); 7 bases map to TRBD1. The sequence was obtained from a woman aged 50 to 60 with COVID-19, enrolled during active disease. The CDR3 is CASSQAVQGRSGYTF. The CDR3 DNA sequence: TGTGCCAGCAGCCAAGCAGTACAGGGGAGGAGTGGCTACACCTTC.